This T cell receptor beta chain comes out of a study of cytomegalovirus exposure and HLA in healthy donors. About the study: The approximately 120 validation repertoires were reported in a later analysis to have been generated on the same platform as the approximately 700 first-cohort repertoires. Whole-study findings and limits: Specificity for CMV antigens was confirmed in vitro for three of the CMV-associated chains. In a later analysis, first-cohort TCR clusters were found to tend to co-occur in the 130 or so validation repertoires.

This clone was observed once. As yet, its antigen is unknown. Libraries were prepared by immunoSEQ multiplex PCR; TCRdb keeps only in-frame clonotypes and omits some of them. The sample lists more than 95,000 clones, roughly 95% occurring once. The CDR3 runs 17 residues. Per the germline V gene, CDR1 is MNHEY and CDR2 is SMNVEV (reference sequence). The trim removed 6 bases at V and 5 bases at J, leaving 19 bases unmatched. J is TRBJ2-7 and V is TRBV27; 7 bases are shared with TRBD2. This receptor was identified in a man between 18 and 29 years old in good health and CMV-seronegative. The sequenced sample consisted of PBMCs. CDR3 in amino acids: CASSPVGREFLRDEQYF. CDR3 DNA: TGTGCCAGCAGCCCTGTGGGGCGGGAGTTCCTTCGGGACGAGCAGTACTTC.